The entry below gives a single T cell receptor (beta chain) sequence along with its context. These data are taken from a study of shared clonotypes between healthy human individuals. Study in general: A couple of female and a few male donors aged 18 to 49 were enrolled.

Germline V gives CDR1 SGHNT, CDR2 YYREEE (reference sequence). V shed 4 bases and J 4 bases; nucleotides not matched to a gene: 8. The CDR3 covers 16 residues. Running of the assay took place at deep level. Some clones are missing from TCRdb's copy, which holds only in-frame ones; the method was immunoSEQ multiplex PCR. Altogether roughly 2,300,000 clones are present, about 90% being singletons, with the ten largest covering approximately 0.41%. Sequenced: naive CD4+ T cells from PBMCs. Subset denoted: CD45RA+ positively selected. This receptor was identified in a man aged 18 to 29 in good health. Some clones in this sample may be carry-over from other donors' samples. V is TRBV5-4 and J is TRBJ2-6, with 7 bases that match TRBD2. DNA of the CDR3: TGTGCCAGCAGCGCCTTCCAGGGAGGGGGGGCCAACGTCCTGACTTTC. This codes for CASSAFQGGGANVLTF.